This note documents a single TCR beta chain sequence. The antigen remains unidentified. The planned depth of sequencing spanned 1 in 200,000 to 1 in 1 million T cells. TCRdb keeps only in-frame clones here, not all; method: immunoSEQ multiplex PCR. The sample has over 200,000 clones; roughly three quarters are singletons. The sample is drawn from a study of cytotoxic CD8 clonotypes in ibrutinib-treated CLL. Study-wide results and limits: Under therapy, public clonotypes either contracted or stayed stable, and they were uncommon. At the start, clonality exceeded age-matched healthy donors and followed circulating CD8+ T-cell counts.

In germline, CDR1 is LNHDA, CDR2 SQIVND (reference sequence). Trimming shortened V by 5 bases and J by 9 bases, and 14 bases separated the two germline ends. This CDR3 has 14 residues. The starting material was PBMCs, obtained after 12 months of ibrutinib treatment. V usage is TRBV19 and J usage is TRBJ1-6; D is perhaps TRBD1 (6 bases). The origin of this receptor is a human donor with chronic lymphocytic leukemia. The CDR3 region is CASSSGARGSPLHF. CDR3 nucleotide sequence: TGTGCCAGTAGTTCGGGGGCGCGGGGTTCACCCCTCCACTTT.